The entry below gives a single T cell receptor (beta chain) sequence along with its context. Profiled with immunoSEQ multiplex PCR; TCRdb holds only in-frame clones, not every one. Of about 710,000 clones in the sample, approximately 87% were seen once. The CDR3 has 13 residues. Per germline, CDR1 SGHDN and CDR2 FVKESK. V lost 4 bases and J lost 6, with 12 bases in between. This sample was taken from a study of shared T cell receptors in the human thymus. This same sample was also part of a study on human thymus T cells. From that paper: Donors were healthy Finnish infants having corrective surgery for congenital heart defects. Blood and thymic repertoires both appeared biased in V and J gene usage. What related research reported was that thymic repertoires overlapped highly among unrelated individuals.

The chain recombines TRBV14 with TRBJ1-1; D may be TRBD1 (5 bases). The sample consisted of thymocytes. This TCR came from a boy younger than two with a congenital heart defect. CDR3 sequence (DNA): TGTGCCAGCAGCCTCTTGGACAAGGCTGAAGCTTTCTTT. It encodes CASSLLDKAEAFF.